One sample yielded the 8 T cell receptor beta chains listed below, sequenced in a study of blood T cells in healthy people across ages. A second PCR of about 7 to 12 cycles used a sample-barcoded 5' primer and a J-beta primer mix. MiXCR was run by TCRdb on the 5' RACE reads, yielding one entry per CDR3 protein. The top ten hold more than 4% of the sample, which has roughly 1.5 million distinct CDR3 sequences, 35% to 45% seen once. The specimen was blood. These receptor sequences come from a woman under 30 in good health.

V is TRBV7-2 and J is TRBJ2-2, with D perhaps matching TRBD1 (6 bases). CDR3 length: 15 amino acids. With 2 bases removed from V and 3 bases from J, the gap between germline ends came to 10 bases. Looked up from germline, CDR1 is SGHTA and CDR2 is FQGNSA. CDR3 protein: CASSLTRGYTGELFF. The CDR3 DNA follows: TGTGCCAGCAGCTTAACCAGGGGATACACCGGGGAGCTGTTTTTT.

This clonotype was detected only a few times. The V gene is TRBV29-1, the J gene TRBJ2-7, with D perhaps being TRBD1 or TRBD2 (6 bases each). The CDR3 is made up of 13 amino acids. Germline CDR1 and CDR2: SQVTM and ANQGSEA. V was cut by 7 bases and J by 0 bases, with 13 bases left in between. CDR3 coding DNA: TGCAGCGGGGGGCAGGAGGGCTCCTACGAGCAGTACTTC. Its protein is CSGGQEGSYEQYF.

This clonotype was seen a handful of times. This chain's CDR3 is CASSEVGSGTDTQYF. CDR3 DNA: TGTGCCAGCAGTGAAGTCGGTTCTGGCACAGATACGCAGTATTTT. V is TRBV25-1 and J is TRBJ2-3, with D uncertain. Germline CDR1 reads MGHDK; CDR2 reads SYGVNS. The CDR3 has 15 amino acids. Between the trimmed V and J ends, which lost 2 bases and 1 base, there was a span of 10 bases.

The V call is TRBV6-5, the J call TRBJ1-2; TRBD1 is a possible D gene (6 bases). Trimming stripped 11 bases from V and 2 bases from J, with 15 bases between. There are 13 residues in the CDR3. Germline-derived CDR1 and CDR2 are MNHEY and SVGAGI. The CDR3 sequence: CADRTAQNYGYTF. The CDR3 DNA follows: TGTGCCGACCGGACAGCCCAAAACTATGGCTACACCTTC.

The table lists this clonotype with a few counts. The V call is TRBV7-2, the J call TRBJ2-7; the match to TRBD2 covers 8 bases. Germline V gene lookup returns CDR1 SGHTA and CDR2 FQGNSA. Losses at the gene ends were 4 bases for V and 6 bases for J; bases not matched to a gene: 11. The CDR3 extends over 15 amino acids. CDR3 sequence: CASSSTTSARCEQYF. The CDR3 coding sequence is TGTGCCAGCAGCTCAACGACTAGCGCCCGCTGCGAGCAGTACTTC.

This clonotype was counted between two and nine times. The genes are TRBV4-1 and TRBJ2-1, with D tentatively TRBD1 (6 bases). CDR1 and CDR2 from the germline V gene are MGHRA and YSYEKL. This CDR3 spans 15 amino acids. V was shortened by 3 bases and J by 4 bases, with 13 bases between the two germline ends. CDR3 protein: CASSHGTRSYNEQFF. As DNA, the CDR3 is TGCGCCAGCAGCCATGGGACAAGAAGTTACAATGAGCAGTTCTTC.

The chain combines TRBV29-1 with TRBJ2-2; D is tentatively TRBD1 or TRBD2 (5 bases each). Per the germline V gene, CDR1 is SQVTM and CDR2 is ANQGSEA. V was cut by 4 bases and J by 4 bases, with 13 bases left in between. This CDR3 has 14 residues. CDR3 sequence reads: CSVVVGVGTGELFF. The DNA of the CDR3 is TGCAGCGTTGTGGTGGGGGTGGGCACCGGGGAGCTGTTTTTT.

This chain uses TRBV21-1 with TRBJ2-7; TRBD1 was called by the table and not checked on the DNA. The end of the DNA fits TRBJ2-5 better, so the J call may be wrong. TRBV21-1 is deemed a pseudogene. The CDR3 is made up of 17 amino acids. CDR3 region: CASSPSRFALVGETQYF. The CDR3 nucleotides are TGTGCCAGCAGCCCTTCCCGTTTTGCACTAGTAGGGGAGACCCAGTACTTC.